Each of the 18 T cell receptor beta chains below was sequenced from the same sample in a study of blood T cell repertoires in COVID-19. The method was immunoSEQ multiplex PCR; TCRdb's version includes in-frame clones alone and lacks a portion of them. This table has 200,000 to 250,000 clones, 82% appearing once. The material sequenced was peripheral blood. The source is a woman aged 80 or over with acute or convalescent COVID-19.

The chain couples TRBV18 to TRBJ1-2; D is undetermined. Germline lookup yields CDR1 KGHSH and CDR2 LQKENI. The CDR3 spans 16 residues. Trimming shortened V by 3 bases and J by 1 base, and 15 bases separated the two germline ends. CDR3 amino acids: CASSPSSTLGNYGYTF. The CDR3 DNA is TGTGCCAGCTCACCTTCAAGTACTCTTGGTAACTATGGCTACACCTTC.

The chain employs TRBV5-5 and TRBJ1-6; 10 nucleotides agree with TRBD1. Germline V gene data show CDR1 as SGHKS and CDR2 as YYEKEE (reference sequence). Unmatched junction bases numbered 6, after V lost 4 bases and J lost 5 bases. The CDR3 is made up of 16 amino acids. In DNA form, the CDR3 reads TGTGCCAGCAGCCCCGGGACAGGGGCCAATAATTCACCCCTCCACTTT. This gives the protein CASSPGTGANNSPLHF.

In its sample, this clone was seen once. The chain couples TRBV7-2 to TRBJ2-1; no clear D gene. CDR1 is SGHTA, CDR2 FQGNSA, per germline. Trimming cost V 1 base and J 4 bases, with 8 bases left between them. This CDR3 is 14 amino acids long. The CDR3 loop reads CASSLGAEYNEQFF. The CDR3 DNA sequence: TGTGCCAGCAGCTTAGGGGCAGAGTACAATGAGCAGTTCTTC.

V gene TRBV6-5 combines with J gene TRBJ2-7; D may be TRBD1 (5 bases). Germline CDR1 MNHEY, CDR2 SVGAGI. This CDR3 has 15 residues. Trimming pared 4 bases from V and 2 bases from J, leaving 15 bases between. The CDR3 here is CASSFARTSPYEQYF. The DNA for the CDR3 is TGTGCCAGCAGTTTCGCCCGGACAAGTCCCTACGAGCAGTACTTC.

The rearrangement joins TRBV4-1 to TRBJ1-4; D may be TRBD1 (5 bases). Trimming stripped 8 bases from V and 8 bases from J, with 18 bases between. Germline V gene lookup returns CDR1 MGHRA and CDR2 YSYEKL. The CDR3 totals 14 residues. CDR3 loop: CASSPLQVGEKLFF. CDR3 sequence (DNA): TGCGCCAGCTCCCCTTTACAGGTGGGGGAAAAACTGTTTTTT.

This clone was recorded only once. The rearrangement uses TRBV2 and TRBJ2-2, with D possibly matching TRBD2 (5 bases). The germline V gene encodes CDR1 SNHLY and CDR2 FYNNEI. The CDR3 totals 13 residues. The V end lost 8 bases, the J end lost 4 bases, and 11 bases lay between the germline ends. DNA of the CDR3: TGTGCCAGCCTAGCAGAGCTCACCGGGGAGCTGTTTTTT. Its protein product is CASLAELTGELFF.

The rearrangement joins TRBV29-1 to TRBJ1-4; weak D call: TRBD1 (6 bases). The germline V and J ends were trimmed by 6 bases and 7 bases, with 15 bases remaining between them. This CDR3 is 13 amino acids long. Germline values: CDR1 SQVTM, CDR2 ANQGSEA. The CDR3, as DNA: TGCAGCGTGAGGGGGGGGCGCGGTGAAAAACTGTTTTTT. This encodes CSVRGGRGEKLFF.

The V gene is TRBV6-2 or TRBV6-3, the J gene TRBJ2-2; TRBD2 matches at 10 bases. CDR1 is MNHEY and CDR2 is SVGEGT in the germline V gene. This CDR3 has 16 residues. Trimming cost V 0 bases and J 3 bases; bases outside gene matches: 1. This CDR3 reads CASSYSTSGYTGELFF. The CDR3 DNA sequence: TGTGCCAGCAGTTACTCGACTAGCGGGTACACCGGGGAGCTGTTTTTT.

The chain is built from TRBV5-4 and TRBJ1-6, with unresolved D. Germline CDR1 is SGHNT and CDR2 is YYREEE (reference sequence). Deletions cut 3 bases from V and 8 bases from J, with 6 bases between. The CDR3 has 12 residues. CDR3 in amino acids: CASSSLDSPLHF. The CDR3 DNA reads TGTGCCAGCAGCTCCCTAGATTCACCCCTCCACTTT.

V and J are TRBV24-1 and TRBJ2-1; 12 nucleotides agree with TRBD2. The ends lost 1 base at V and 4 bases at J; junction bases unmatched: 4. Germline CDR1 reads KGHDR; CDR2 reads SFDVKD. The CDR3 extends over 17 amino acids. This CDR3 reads CATSDFTSGGTYNEQFF. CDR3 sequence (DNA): TGTGCCACCAGTGATTTTACTAGCGGGGGGACTTACAATGAGCAGTTCTTC.

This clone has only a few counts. The CDR3 loop is CASSTRLAGAFDEQYF. DNA for the CDR3: TGCGCCAGCAGCACAAGACTAGCGGGGGCCTTCGACGAGCAGTACTTC. The chain carries TRBV5-1 and TRBJ2-7; 12 bases fit TRBD2. CDR3 size: 16 residues. V lost 4 bases to trimming and J lost 5 bases; unmatched junction nucleotides: 10. CDR1 SGHRS and CDR2 YFSETQ come from the germline V gene.

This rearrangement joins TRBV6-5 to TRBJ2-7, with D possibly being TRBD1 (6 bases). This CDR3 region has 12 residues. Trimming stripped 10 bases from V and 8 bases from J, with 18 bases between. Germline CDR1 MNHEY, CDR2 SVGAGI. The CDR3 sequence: CAIINTQGKQYF. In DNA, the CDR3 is TGTGCCATCATAAACACTCAGGGGAAGCAGTACTTC.

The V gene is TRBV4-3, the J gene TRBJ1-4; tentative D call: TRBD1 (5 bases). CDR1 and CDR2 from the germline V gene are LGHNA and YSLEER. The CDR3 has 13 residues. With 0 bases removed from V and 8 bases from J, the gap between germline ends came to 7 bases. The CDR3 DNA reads TGCGCCAGCAGCCAAGAACGGGGGGAAAAACTGTTTTTT. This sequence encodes CASSQERGEKLFF.

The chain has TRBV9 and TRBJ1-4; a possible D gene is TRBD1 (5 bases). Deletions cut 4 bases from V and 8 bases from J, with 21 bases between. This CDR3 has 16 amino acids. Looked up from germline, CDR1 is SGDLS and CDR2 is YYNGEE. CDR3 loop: CASSIRSGAGGEKLFF. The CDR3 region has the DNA TGTGCCAGCAGCATACGTAGCGGGGCCGGGGGAGAAAAACTGTTTTTT.

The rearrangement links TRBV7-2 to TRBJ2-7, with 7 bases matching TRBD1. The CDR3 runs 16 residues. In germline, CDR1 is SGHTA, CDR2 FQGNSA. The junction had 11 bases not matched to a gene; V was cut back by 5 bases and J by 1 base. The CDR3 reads CASSHQHTGASYEQYF. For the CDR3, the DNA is TGTGCCAGCAGCCATCAACACACAGGGGCGTCCTACGAGCAGTACTTC.

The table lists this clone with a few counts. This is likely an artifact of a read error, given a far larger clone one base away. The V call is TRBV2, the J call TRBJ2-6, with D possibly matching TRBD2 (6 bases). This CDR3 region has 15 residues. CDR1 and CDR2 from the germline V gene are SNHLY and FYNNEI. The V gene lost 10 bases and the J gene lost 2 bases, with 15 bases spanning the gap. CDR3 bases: TGTGCCATTAGGTGTTGGGGGGCTGGGGCCAACGTCCTGACTTTC. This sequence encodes CAIRCWGAGANVLTF.

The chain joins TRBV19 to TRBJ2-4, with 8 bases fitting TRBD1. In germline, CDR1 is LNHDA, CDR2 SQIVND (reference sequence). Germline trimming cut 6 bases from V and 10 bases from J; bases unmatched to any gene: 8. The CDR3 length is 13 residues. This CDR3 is CASSARDRQIQYF. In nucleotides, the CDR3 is TGTGCCAGTAGCGCCAGGGACAGGCAAATTCAGTACTTC.

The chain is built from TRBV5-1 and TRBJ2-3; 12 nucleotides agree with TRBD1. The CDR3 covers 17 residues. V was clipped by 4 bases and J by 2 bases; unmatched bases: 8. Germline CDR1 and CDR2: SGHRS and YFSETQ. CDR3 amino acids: CASSAVGQGAPTDTQYF. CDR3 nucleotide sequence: TGCGCCAGCAGCGCGGTGGGACAGGGGGCCCCCACAGATACGCAGTATTTT.